The source of this T cell receptor beta chain is a study of vaccination and CD4 T cells after COVID-19. Study details: Controls had a CEFX pool, an HIV-1 Nef pool, or no peptide added.

Regarding this clonotype: Its specificity is not known.

The study sequenced cultured CD4+ T cell DNA using the Oncomine TCR Beta short-read assay. A single record per CDR3 protein comes from TCRdb applying MiXCR to the PCR reads. The table shows around 20,000 distinct CDR3 sequences, with approximately 53% occurring only once. Trimming left V 6 bases short and J 4 bases short, with 12 bases between. The CDR3 length is 13 residues. The germline V gene has CDR1 MNHEY and CDR2 SVGEGT. Noted treatment: approximately 9-day PBMC culture with coronavirus spike peptide pools or control peptides (ViraFEST assay). The TCR comes from a human donor who had recovered from COVID-19. The sample consisted of CD4+ T cells from blood, cultured in vitro. This chain links TRBV6-2 or TRBV6-3 with TRBJ1-2, with no clear D. CDR3 sequence (DNA): TGTGCCAGCAGCCCCACGCAGTCCTATGGCTACACCTTC. Protein product: CASSPTQSYGYTF.